This is a list of T cell receptor beta chains from one sample in a study of cytomegalovirus exposure and HLA in healthy donors. Sequenced by immunoSEQ multiplex PCR; TCRdb stores in-frame clones only, minus some. In the table there are approximately 170,000 clones, around 68% of which are singletons. Specimen: PBMCs. These receptors came from a man aged 50 to 60 in good health and CMV-seronegative. Both conserved end residues are part of each CDR3. D genes are given only for firm matches. Clone size appears in some rows only: once, few, many, or a class for an expanded clone.

TRBJ1-6 TRBV7-8 . . TGTGCCAGCAGCCTCACCAGGGCAGCGAGCTCCTATAATTCACCCCTCCACTTT CASSLTRAASSYNSPLHF
TRBJ2-2 TRBV27 few TRBD1 TGTGCCAGCAAGGTGGGGCAGGGGGCGCGTCTCACCGGGGAGCTGTTTTTT CASKVGQGARLTGELFF
TRBJ1-6 TRBV5-1 . . TGCGCCAGCAGCTTGGACAGGGAGTCTCGGAATTCACCCCTCCACTTT CASSLDRESRNSPLHF
TRBJ2-7 TRBV5-1 . . TGCGCCAGCAGCTTGGAGGGGCTTTCAATCCACGAGCAGTACTTC CASSLEGLSIHEQYF
TRBJ2-3 TRBV11-2 . . TGTGCCAGCAGCTTAGGAGCGGCAGGGGCGGCAGATACGCAGTATTTT CASSLGAAGAADTQYF
TRBJ1-1 TRBV4-3 . . TGCGCCAGCAGCCAAGATCTGGGCGGGGTACGGGCTTTCTTT CASSQDLGGVRAFF
TRBJ1-1 TRBV6-6 few . TGTGCCAGCAGTAAACAGGGCTTGAACACTGAAGCTTTCTTT CASSKQGLNTEAFF
TRBJ1-1 TRBV2 few TRBD1 TGTGCCAGCAGTGCGACAGGGGGGAACACTGAAGCTTTCTTT CASSATGGNTEAFF
TRBJ2-3 TRBV19 . TRBD1 TGTGCCAGTAGTTCCGACAGGGGAGGAACAGATACGCAGTATTTT CASSSDRGGTDTQYF
TRBJ1-1 TRBV6-1 . . TGTGCCAGCAGTCCCCAGGAGGGAACTGAAGCTTTCTTT CASSPQEGTEAFF
TRBJ1-4 TRBV5-6 . . TGTGCCAGCAGCACAGTAGATGTTAATGAAAAACTGTTTTTT CASSTVDVNEKLFF
TRBJ1-1 TRBV28 once . TGTGCCAGCAGTCCACGCGGGACCCCGCGGCCGAACACTGAAGCTTTCTTT CASSPRGTPRPNTEAFF
TRBJ1-2 TRBV5-1 . TRBD1 TGCGCCAGCAGCCCCTCCCGGGACAGCTATGGCTACACCTTC CASSPSRDSYGYTF
TRBJ2-5 TRBV4-2 . TRBD2 TGTGCCAGCAGCCAAGATTGGCTAGCGGGGAAGTACCAAGAGACCCAGTACTTC CASSQDWLAGKYQETQYF
TRBJ1-6 TRBV29-1 . . TGCAGCGTCGTGACGGGTATTAATTCACCCCTCCACTTT CSVVTGINSPLHF
TRBJ1-4 TRBV6-1 . . TGTGCCAGCAGTGGGTTTTGGGGACATTCTAATGAAAAACTGTTTTTT CASSGFWGHSNEKLFF
TRBJ1-6 TRBV9 . . TGTGCCAGCAGCCCTAAAGGAGGGATTAGGACTAATTCACCCCTCCACTTT CASSPKGGIRTNSPLHF
TRBJ2-7 TRBV28 . . TGTGCCAGCAGTATTGCGGGGATCTACGAGCAGTACTTC CASSIAGIYEQYF
TRBJ1-3 TRBV6-5 . . TGTGCCAGCAGTTACTCGGACAGACTTTCTGGAAACACCATATATTTT CASSYSDRLSGNTIYF
TRBJ2-3 TRBV28 few TRBD1 TGTGCCAGCAGTAACAGGGGATCGCAGTATTTT CASSNRGSQYF
TRBJ1-1 TRBV18 . . TGTGCCAGCTCACCATCAGGAAAAGGGAACACTGAAGCTTTCTTT CASSPSGKGNTEAFF
TRBJ1-2 TRBV27 few . TGTGCCAGCAGTCCTTGGGCGACAGGAGGCGACGGTCGAGGCTACACCTTC CASSPWATGGDGRGYTF
TRBJ1-3 TRBV29-1 . . TGCAGCGTTGAAGATCCGAGGGGGGGAAACACCATATATTTT CSVEDPRGGNTIYF
TRBJ2-3 TRBV4-1 . . TGCGCCAGCAGCCAAGAGCGGGGTACGCAGTATTTT CASSQERGTQYF
TRBJ1-1 TRBV15 . . TGTGCCACCAGCAGAGATGTGGGGGGCACTGAAGCTTTCTTT CATSRDVGGTEAFF
TRBJ1-2 TRBV19 . . TGTGCCAGTATCGGGAGGGGCGAGACTAACTATGGCTACACCTTC CASIGRGETNYGYTF
TRBJ2-3 TRBV6-5 . TRBD2 TGTGCCAGCAGGCTAGCGGCCGCTAGCACAGATACGCAGTATTTT CASRLAAASTDTQYF
TRBJ1-1 TRBV10-3 . . TGTGCCATCAGTGACCCTGGACACGTGAACACTGAAGCTTTCTTT CAISDPGHVNTEAFF
TRBJ2-3 TRBV18 . TRBD2 TGTGCCAGCTCACCGGCGGGGGGGCCTCAAGATACGCAGTATTTT CASSPAGGPQDTQYF
TRBJ2-1 TRBV6-4 . . TGTGCCAGCAGTTCGGAGGGGGCAAATGAGCAGTTCTTC CASSSEGANEQFF
TRBJ1-1 TRBV5-1 few . TGCGCCAGCAGTAACAGGGCAAAGAACACTGAAGCTTTCTTT CASSNRAKNTEAFF
TRBJ2-7 TRBV5-1 once TRBD1 TGCGCCAGCAGCTTGGCTCCGGGACAGGGGGTCCACGAGCAGTACTTC CASSLAPGQGVHEQYF
TRBJ2-7 TRBV6-1 few TRBD2 TGTGCCAGTCTAGCGGATACTGAATACGAGCAGTACTTC CASLADTEYEQYF
TRBJ1-1 TRBV15 . TRBD1 TGTGCCACCAGCAGAGGCCCCGGGACAGAGAACACTGAAGCTTTCTTT CATSRGPGTENTEAFF
TRBJ2-1 TRBV6-6 few TRBD1 TGTGCCAGCAGGCTTCTAGACAGGGGGTACAATGAGCAGTTCTTC CASRLLDRGYNEQFF
TRBJ2-2 TRBV4-2 once TRBD2 TGTGCCAGCAGCCGAGAGGCTAGCGGGGGGCGAAACACCGGGGAGCTGTTTTTT CASSREASGGRNTGELFF
TRBJ2-2 TRBV5-4 . . TGTGCCAGCAGCTTCGGAGGGCAGGGATACACCGGGGAGCTGTTTTTT CASSFGGQGYTGELFF